This TCR beta chain emerged from a study of blood T cell repertoires in COVID-19. For the study at large: Samples came from the United States, Italy and Spain, spanning acute and convalescent COVID-19.

The CDR3 loop spans 15 amino acids. CDR1 is LGHDT, CDR2 YNNKEL, per germline (reference sequence). V lost 6 bases, J lost 9 bases, and 18 bases lay in between. Authors' analysis steps: Amplifying reference gene primers gave estimates of nucleated cell counts. Clones were read by immunoSEQ multiplex PCR, and TCRdb kept only the in-frame ones, dropping some. V and J calls and clone size are as listed in that table; D and trimming were resolved from the DNA. Among some 370,000 clones listed, 90% were seen once. The chain uses TRBV3-1 (or the pseudogene TRBV3-2) and TRBJ1-6; D gene ambiguous. The source of this sequence is a man between 18 and 35 years old with active or convalescent COVID-19. Sequencing used peripheral blood. CDR3 nucleotide sequence: TGTGCCAGCAGATCCCCCTCGGGAGTATGTTCACCCCTCCACTTT. Encoded protein: CASRSPSGVCSPLHF.